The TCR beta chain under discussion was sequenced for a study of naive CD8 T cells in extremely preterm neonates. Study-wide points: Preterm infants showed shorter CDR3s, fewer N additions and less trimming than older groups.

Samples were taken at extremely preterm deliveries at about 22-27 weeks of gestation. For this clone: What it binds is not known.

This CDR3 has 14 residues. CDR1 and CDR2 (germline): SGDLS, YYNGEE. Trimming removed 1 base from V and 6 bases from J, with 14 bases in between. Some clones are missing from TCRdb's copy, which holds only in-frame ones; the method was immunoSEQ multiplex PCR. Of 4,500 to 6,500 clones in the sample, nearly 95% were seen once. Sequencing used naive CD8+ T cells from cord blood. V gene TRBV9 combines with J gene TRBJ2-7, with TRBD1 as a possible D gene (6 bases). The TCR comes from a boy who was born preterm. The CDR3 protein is CASSVQGRGGEQYF. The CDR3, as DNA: TGTGCCAGCAGCGTACAGGGAAGAGGGGGCGAGCAGTACTTC.